The present entry profiles one TCR beta chain with its context. What it recognizes is unknown. Germline V CDR1 and CDR2: MNHEY, SVGAGI. This CDR3 spans 11 amino acids. Trimming shortened V by 6 bases and J by 9 bases, and 9 bases separated the two germline ends. Single viable CD3+CD4+CD8-CD45RO+ cells were sorted as the memory CD4+ T cells. The record originates from a study of memory CD4+ T cells and cytomegalovirus serostatus. Looking at the study overall: Donors were healthy Belgian adults, fewer than ten CMV seropositive and around 24 seronegative.

Overall study findings and caveats: About 40% of the roughly 150 known CMV-associated TCRbeta sequences appeared in CD4+ memory.

TCRdb's table, derived via immunoSEQ multiplex PCR, lists solely in-frame clones and lacks some. The sample consists of tens of thousands of clones, more than 70% of them appearing once. The rearrangement uses TRBV6-5 and TRBJ2-1; no clear D gene. The clonotype originates from an adult in good health and CMV-seronegative. The sequencing sample was made of memory CD4+ T cells from blood. Here the CDR3 reads CASRGLGEQFF. The CDR3 DNA reads as TGTGCCAGCAGAGGGCTGGGTGAGCAGTTCTTC.